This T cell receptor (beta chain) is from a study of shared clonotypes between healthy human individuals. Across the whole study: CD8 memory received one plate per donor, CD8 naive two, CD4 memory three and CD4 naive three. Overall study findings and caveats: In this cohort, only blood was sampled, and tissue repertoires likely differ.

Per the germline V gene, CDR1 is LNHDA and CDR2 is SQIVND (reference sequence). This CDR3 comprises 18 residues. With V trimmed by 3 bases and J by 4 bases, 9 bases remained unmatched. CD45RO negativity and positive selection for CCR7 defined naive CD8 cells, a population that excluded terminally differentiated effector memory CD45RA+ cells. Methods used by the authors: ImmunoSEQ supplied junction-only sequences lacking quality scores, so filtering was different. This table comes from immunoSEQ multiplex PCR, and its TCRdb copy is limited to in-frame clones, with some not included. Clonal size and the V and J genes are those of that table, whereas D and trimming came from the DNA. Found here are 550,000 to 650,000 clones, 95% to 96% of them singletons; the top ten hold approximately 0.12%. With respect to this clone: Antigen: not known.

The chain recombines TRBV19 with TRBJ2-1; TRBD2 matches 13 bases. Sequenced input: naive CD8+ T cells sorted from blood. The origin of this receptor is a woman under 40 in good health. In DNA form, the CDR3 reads TGTGCCAGTAGTATCGGCCGCCTGACTAGCGGGGGGTACAATGAGCAGTTCTTC. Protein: CASSIGRLTSGGYNEQFF.